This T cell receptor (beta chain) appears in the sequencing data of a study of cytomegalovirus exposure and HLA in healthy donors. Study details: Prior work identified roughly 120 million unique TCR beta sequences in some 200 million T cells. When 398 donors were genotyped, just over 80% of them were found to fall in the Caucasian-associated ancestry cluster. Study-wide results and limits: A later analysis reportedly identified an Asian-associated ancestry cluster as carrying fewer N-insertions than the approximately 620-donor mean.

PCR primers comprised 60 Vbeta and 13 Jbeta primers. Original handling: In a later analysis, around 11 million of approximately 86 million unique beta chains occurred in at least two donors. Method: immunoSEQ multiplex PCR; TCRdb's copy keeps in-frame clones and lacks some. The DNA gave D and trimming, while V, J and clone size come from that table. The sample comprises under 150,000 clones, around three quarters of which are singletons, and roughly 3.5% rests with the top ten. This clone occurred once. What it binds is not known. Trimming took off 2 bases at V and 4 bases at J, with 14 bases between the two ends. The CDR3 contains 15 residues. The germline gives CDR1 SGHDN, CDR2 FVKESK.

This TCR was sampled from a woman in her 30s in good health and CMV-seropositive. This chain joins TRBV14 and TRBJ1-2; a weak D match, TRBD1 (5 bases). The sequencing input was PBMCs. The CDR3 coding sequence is TGTGCCAGCAGCCAAAATAGGGGCCACCTCTATGGCTACACCTTC. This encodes CASSQNRGHLYGYTF.